The rows below give T cell receptor beta chains drawn from one sample of a study of shared clonotypes between healthy human individuals. Repertoires were generated with immunoSEQ multiplex PCR, while TCRdb's copy carries only in-frame clones and drops some. The sample includes some 490,000 clones, roughly 80% seen only once; the top ten take 10% to 15%. Material: PBMCs. These receptors came from a woman in her forties in good health. Some clones in this sample may be carry-over from other donors' samples. CDR3s include the opening cysteine and the closing phenylalanine or tryptophan. D genes are given only for firm matches. Size is stated for part of the rows, as once, few or many counts, or as a class when the clone is expanded.

clone size: few
D gene: TRBD1
V gene: TRBV30
J gene: TRBJ2-3
CDR3 DNA: TGTGCCTGGCCCCGACAGGGAGATACGCAGTATTTT
CDR3 protein: CAWPRQGDTQYF

clone size: -
D gene: TRBD1
V gene: TRBV2
J gene: TRBJ1-4
CDR3 DNA: TGTGCCAGCAGTGAGGCCGGACAGGTCTTCGAAAAACTGTTTTTT
CDR3 protein: CASSEAGQVFEKLFF

clone size: -
D gene: TRBD2
V gene: TRBV7-9
J gene: TRBJ2-5
CDR3 DNA: TGTGCCAGCAGCTCCATGGCACTAGCGGAAGAGACCCAGTACTTC
CDR3 protein: CASSSMALAEETQYF

clone size: few
D gene: -
V gene: TRBV5-1
J gene: TRBJ2-2
CDR3 DNA: TGCGCCAGCAGCTTGCCAGACCTCGGGGAGCTGTTTTTT
CDR3 protein: CASSLPDLGELFF

clone size: few
D gene: -
V gene: TRBV19
J gene: TRBJ1-1
CDR3 DNA: TGTGCCAGTAGTTTCCGGCAGGTTGAAGCTTTCTTT
CDR3 protein: CASSFRQVEAFF

clone size: -
D gene: -
V gene: TRBV28
J gene: TRBJ1-4
CDR3 DNA: TGTGCCAGCAACCGGGACCCGGCTGGGGAAAAACTGTTTTTT
CDR3 protein: CASNRDPAGEKLFF

clone size: many
D gene: -
V gene: TRBV30
J gene: TRBJ1-2
CDR3 DNA: TGTGCCTGGAGTCGGCAGGAAACCGGGGGCTACACCTTC
CDR3 protein: CAWSRQETGGYTF

clone size: -
D gene: TRBD2
V gene: TRBV9
J gene: TRBJ2-7
CDR3 DNA: TGTGCCAGCAGCCGTACTAGCGGGAGTTACGAGCAGTACTTC
CDR3 protein: CASSRTSGSYEQYF

clone size: -
D gene: -
V gene: TRBV2
J gene: TRBJ1-5
CDR3 DNA: TGTGCCAGCAGTGAACAGGGAAAGCAGCCCCAGCATTTT
CDR3 protein: CASSEQGKQPQHF

clone size: -
D gene: -
V gene: TRBV25-1
J gene: TRBJ2-1
CDR3 DNA: TGTGCCAGCAGTGAAGGTGGGGAGGTTGCCTACAATGAGCAGTTCTTC
CDR3 protein: CASSEGGEVAYNEQFF

clone size: -
D gene: -
V gene: TRBV28
J gene: TRBJ2-3
CDR3 DNA: TGTGCCAGCATGCTTCAGGGACCAGATACGCAGTATTTT
CDR3 protein: CASMLQGPDTQYF

clone size: -
D gene: -
V gene: TRBV7-8
J gene: TRBJ1-1
CDR3 DNA: TGTGCCAGCAGCTTAGTAGCGAACACTGAAGCTTTCTTT
CDR3 protein: CASSLVANTEAFF

clone size: once
D gene: TRBD1
V gene: TRBV29-1
J gene: TRBJ1-1
CDR3 DNA: TGCAGCGTTCGACAGGGCGGGAACACTGAAGCTTTCTTT
CDR3 protein: CSVRQGGNTEAFF

clone size: -
D gene: -
V gene: TRBV18
J gene: TRBJ2-7
CDR3 DNA: TGTGCCAGCTCACCACCGGTAGGGGGGACCACCTACGAGCAGTACTTC
CDR3 protein: CASSPPVGGTTYEQYF

clone size: -
D gene: -
V gene: TRBV7-9
J gene: TRBJ1-3
CDR3 DNA: TGTGCCAGCACCCAAAACACCATATATTTT
CDR3 protein: CASTQNTIYF

clone size: -
D gene: -
V gene: TRBV18
J gene: TRBJ2-3
CDR3 DNA: TGTGCCAGCTCACCACCTACTCGCACAGATACGCAGTATTTT
CDR3 protein: CASSPPTRTDTQYF

clone size: -
D gene: -
V gene: TRBV28
J gene: TRBJ1-2
CDR3 DNA: TGTGCCAGCAGTTTCTCAGGGGATGATGGCTACACCTTC
CDR3 protein: CASSFSGDDGYTF

clone size: few
D gene: TRBD1
V gene: TRBV28
J gene: TRBJ1-3
CDR3 DNA: TGTGCCAGCAGTCCAGTTGGACAGGGAGGAAACACCATATATTTT
CDR3 protein: CASSPVGQGGNTIYF

clone size: -
D gene: -
V gene: TRBV20-1
J gene: TRBJ2-1
CDR3 DNA: TGCAGTGTTGGCCCGGGCCAGGTGGAGTTCTTC
CDR3 protein: CSVGPGQVEFF

clone size: -
D gene: -
V gene: TRBV4-1
J gene: TRBJ2-3
CDR3 DNA: TGCGCCAGCAGCTATCCCGGGGCAGATACGCAGTATTTT
CDR3 protein: CASSYPGADTQYF

clone size: -
D gene: -
V gene: TRBV18
J gene: TRBJ2-5
CDR3 DNA: TGTGCCAGCTCATTCGGGGAACAAGAGACCCAGTACTTC
CDR3 protein: CASSFGEQETQYF

clone size: -
D gene: -
V gene: TRBV27
J gene: TRBJ2-7
CDR3 DNA: TGTGCCAGCAGTTTATCAAATACCTACGAGCAGTACTTC
CDR3 protein: CASSLSNTYEQYF

clone size: -
D gene: -
V gene: TRBV7-9
J gene: TRBJ1-5
CDR3 DNA: TGTGCCAGCAGCTTACAAGGGGAGGATCAGCCCCAGCATTTT
CDR3 protein: CASSLQGEDQPQHF

clone size: -
D gene: -
V gene: TRBV4-1
J gene: TRBJ2-1
CDR3 DNA: TGCGCCAGCAGCCCGGGGACCCTCAATGAGCAGTTCTTC
CDR3 protein: CASSPGTLNEQFF

clone size: -
D gene: -
V gene: TRBV7-2
J gene: TRBJ1-1
CDR3 DNA: TGTGCCAGCAGCTCGGAGGCGGCGAACACTGAAGCTTTCTTT
CDR3 protein: CASSSEAANTEAFF

clone size: -
D gene: -
V gene: TRBV5-6
J gene: TRBJ1-1
CDR3 DNA: TGTGCCAGCAGCTCCGCAACCACTATGAACACTGAAGCTTTCTTT
CDR3 protein: CASSSATTMNTEAFF

clone size: -
D gene: -
V gene: TRBV28
J gene: TRBJ1-5
CDR3 DNA: TGTGCCAGCAGTTTAGCCCCTGGAACACAGCCCCAGCATTTT
CDR3 protein: CASSLAPGTQPQHF

clone size: -
D gene: -
V gene: TRBV28
J gene: TRBJ2-2
CDR3 DNA: TGTGCCAGCGGCACTGTCGGAGGCTCGGCCGGGGAGCTGTTTTTT
CDR3 protein: CASGTVGGSAGELFF

clone size: -
D gene: -
V gene: TRBV5-1
J gene: TRBJ1-1
CDR3 DNA: TGCGCCAGCAGCCCGGAAAGACAGAACACTGAAGCTTTCTTT
CDR3 protein: CASSPERQNTEAFF

clone size: -
D gene: -
V gene: TRBV15
J gene: TRBJ1-5
CDR3 DNA: TGTGCCACCAGCAGCGATCGAAGAAATCAGCCCCAGCATTTT
CDR3 protein: CATSSDRRNQPQHF

clone size: -
D gene: TRBD2
V gene: TRBV10-3
J gene: TRBJ2-3
CDR3 DNA: TGTGCCATCAGTGCCCGACTAGCGGGAAGCGCAGATACGCAGTATTTT
CDR3 protein: CAISARLAGSADTQYF

clone size: -
D gene: -
V gene: TRBV30
J gene: TRBJ1-5
CDR3 DNA: TGTGCCTGGAGTGAAGATAGGGGTCAGCCCCAGCATTTT
CDR3 protein: CAWSEDRGQPQHF

clone size: -
D gene: -
V gene: TRBV7-3
J gene: TRBJ1-2
CDR3 DNA: TGTGCCAGCAGCTTAACAGGGGCTAACTATGGCTACACCTTC
CDR3 protein: CASSLTGANYGYTF

clone size: -
D gene: -
V gene: TRBV30
J gene: TRBJ2-5
CDR3 DNA: TGTGCCTTTGGGCAGGGGTTATTAAGCCTCCAAGAGACCCAGTACTTC
CDR3 protein: CAFGQGLLSLQETQYF

clone size: -
D gene: TRBD1
V gene: TRBV5-1
J gene: TRBJ1-1
CDR3 DNA: TGCGCCAGCAGCCCGACAGGGGAGGGTACTGAAGCTTTCTTT
CDR3 protein: CASSPTGEGTEAFF

clone size: -
D gene: TRBD1
V gene: TRBV5-1
J gene: TRBJ2-5
CDR3 DNA: TGCGCCAGCAGACCCCGGGACAGGGGGACCGGAGAGACCCAGTACTTC
CDR3 protein: CASRPRDRGTGETQYF

clone size: -
D gene: -
V gene: TRBV11-2
J gene: TRBJ2-7
CDR3 DNA: TGTGCCAGCAGCGTGACTGTTAGGAACGAGCAGTACTTC
CDR3 protein: CASSVTVRNEQYF

clone size: -
D gene: TRBD2
V gene: TRBV11-2
J gene: TRBJ2-1
CDR3 DNA: TGTGCCAGCAGGCCTTCAAGCGGGAGGGGAAATGAGCAGTTCTTC
CDR3 protein: CASRPSSGRGNEQFF

clone size: -
D gene: -
V gene: TRBV10-3
J gene: TRBJ2-3
CDR3 DNA: TGTGCCATCAGTGAGTCGAGTTATACGCAGTATTTT
CDR3 protein: CAISESSYTQYF

clone size: many
D gene: -
V gene: TRBV6-6
J gene: TRBJ2-7
CDR3 DNA: TGTGCCAGCAGTTACTCGCAGGGGACTTACGAGCAGTACTTC
CDR3 protein: CASSYSQGTYEQYF